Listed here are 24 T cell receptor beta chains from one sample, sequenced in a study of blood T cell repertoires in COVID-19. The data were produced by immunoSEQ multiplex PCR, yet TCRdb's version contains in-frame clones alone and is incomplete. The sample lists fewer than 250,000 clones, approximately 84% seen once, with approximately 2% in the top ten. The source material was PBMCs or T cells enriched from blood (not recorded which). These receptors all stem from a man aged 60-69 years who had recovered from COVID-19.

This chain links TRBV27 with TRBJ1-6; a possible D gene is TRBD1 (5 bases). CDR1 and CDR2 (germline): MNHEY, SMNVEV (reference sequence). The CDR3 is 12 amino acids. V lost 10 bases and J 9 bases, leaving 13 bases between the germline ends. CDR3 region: CATSTVGSPLHF. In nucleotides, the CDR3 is TGTGCCACCTCGACAGTCGGTTCACCCCTCCACTTT.

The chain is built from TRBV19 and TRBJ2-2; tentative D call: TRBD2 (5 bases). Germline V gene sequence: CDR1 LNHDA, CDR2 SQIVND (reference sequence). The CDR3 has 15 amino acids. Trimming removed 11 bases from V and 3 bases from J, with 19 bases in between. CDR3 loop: CAGGPPGGYTGELFF. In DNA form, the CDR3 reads TGTGCCGGAGGCCCCCCCGGCGGGTACACCGGGGAGCTGTTTTTT.

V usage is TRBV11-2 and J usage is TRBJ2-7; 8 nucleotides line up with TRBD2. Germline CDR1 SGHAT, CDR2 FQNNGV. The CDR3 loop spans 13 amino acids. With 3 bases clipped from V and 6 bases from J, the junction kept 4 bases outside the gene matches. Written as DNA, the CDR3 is TGTGCCAGCAGCTTTGGTAGCGGGGTCGAGCAGTACTTC. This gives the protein CASSFGSGVEQYF.

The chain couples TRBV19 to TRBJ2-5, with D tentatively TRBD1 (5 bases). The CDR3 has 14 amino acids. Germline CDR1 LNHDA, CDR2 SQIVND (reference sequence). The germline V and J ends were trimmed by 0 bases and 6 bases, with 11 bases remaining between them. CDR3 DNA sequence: TGTGCCAGTAGTATAGAGCAGGGATCGAAGACCCAGTACTTC. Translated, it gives CASSIEQGSKTQYF.

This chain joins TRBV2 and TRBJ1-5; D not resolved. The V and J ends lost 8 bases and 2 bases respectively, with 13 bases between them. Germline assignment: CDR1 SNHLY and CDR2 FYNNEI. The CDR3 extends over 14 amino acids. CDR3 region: CASEGNGGNQPQHF. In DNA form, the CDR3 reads TGTGCCAGCGAGGGCAATGGCGGCAATCAGCCCCAGCATTTT.

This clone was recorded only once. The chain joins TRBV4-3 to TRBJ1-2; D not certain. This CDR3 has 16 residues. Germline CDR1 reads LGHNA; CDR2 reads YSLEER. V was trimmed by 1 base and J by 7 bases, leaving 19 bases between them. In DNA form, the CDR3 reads TGCGCCAGCAGCCAAGTGGAGGAGGATGTAGCATTTGGCTACACCTTC. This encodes CASSQVEEDVAFGYTF.

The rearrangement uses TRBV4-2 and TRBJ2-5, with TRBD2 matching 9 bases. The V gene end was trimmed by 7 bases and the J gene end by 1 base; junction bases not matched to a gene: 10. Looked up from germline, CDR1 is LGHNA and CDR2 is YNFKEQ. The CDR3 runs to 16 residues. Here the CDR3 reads CASTDIAGESQETQYF. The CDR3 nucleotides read TGTGCCAGCACGGACATAGCGGGGGAGTCCCAAGAGACCCAGTACTTC.

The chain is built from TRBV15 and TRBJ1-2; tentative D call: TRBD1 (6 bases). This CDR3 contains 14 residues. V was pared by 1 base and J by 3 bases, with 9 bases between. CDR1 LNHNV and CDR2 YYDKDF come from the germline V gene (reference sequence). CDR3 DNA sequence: TGTGCCACCAGCAGAGGACAGGACTACTATGGCTACACCTTC. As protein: CATSRGQDYYGYTF. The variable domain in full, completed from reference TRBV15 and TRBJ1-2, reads DAMVIQNPRYQVTQFGKPVTLSCSQTLNHNVMYWYQQKSSQAPKLLFHYYDKDFNNEADTPDNFQSRRPNTSFCFLDIRSPGLGDTAMYLCATSRGQDYYGYTFGSGTRLTVV.

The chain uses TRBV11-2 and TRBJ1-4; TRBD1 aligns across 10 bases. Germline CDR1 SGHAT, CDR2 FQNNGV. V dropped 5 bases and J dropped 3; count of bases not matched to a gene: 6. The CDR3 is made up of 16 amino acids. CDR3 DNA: TGTGCCAGCAGCCCTGGGACAGGGGTGGCTAATGAAAAACTGTTTTTT. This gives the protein CASSPGTGVANEKLFF.

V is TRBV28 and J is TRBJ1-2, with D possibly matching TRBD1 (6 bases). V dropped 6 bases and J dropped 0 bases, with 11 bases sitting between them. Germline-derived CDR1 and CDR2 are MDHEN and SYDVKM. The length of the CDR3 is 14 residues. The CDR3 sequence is CASRVQGANYGYTF. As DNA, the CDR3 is TGTGCCAGCAGAGTACAGGGAGCTAACTATGGCTACACCTTC.

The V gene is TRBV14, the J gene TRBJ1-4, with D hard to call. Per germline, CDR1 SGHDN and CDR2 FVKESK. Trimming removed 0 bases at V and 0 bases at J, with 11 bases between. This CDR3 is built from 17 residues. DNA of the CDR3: TGTGCCAGCAGCCAAGATCGGGGTGGGGCAACTAATGAAAAACTGTTTTTT. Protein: CASSQDRGGATNEKLFF. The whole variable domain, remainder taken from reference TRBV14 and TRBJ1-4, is EAGVTQFPSHSVIEKGQTVTLRCDPISGHDNLYWYRRVMGKEIKFLLHFVKESKQDESGMPNNRFLAERTGGTYSTLKVQPAELEDSGVYFCASSQDRGGATNEKLFFGSGTQLSVL.

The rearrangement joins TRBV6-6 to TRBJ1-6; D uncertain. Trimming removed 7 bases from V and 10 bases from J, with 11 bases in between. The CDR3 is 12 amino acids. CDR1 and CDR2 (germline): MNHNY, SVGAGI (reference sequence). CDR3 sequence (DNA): TGTGCCAGCAATGGAGGCCTATCACCCCTCCACTTT. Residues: CASNGGLSPLHF.

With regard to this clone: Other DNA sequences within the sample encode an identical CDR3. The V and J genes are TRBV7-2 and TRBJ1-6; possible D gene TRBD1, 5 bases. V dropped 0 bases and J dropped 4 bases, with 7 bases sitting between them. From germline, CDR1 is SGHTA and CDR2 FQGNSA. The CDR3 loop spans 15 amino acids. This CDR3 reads CASSLAGGYNSPLHF. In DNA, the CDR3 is TGTGCCAGCAGCTTAGCGGGGGGTTATAATTCACCCCTCCACTTT.

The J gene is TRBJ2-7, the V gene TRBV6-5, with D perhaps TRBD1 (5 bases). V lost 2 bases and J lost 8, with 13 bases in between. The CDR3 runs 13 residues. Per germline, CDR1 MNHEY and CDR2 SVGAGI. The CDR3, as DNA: TGTGCCAGCAGTTACGCCATCAGGGCCCAGCAGTACTTC. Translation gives CASSYAIRAQQYF.

CDR3: CASSFRRDRGNGNTIYF. CDR3 coding DNA: TGCGCCAGCTCCTTCCGGAGGGACAGGGGAAACGGAAACACCATATATTTT. V and J are TRBV5-1 and TRBJ1-3; 10 bases agree with TRBD1. The V gene end was trimmed by 7 bases and the J gene end by 4 bases; junction bases not matched to a gene: 14. Germline V CDR1 and CDR2: SGHRS, YFSETQ. The CDR3 loop spans 17 amino acids.

CDR3 DNA sequence: TGTGCCATCAGTGAAGGGGACACAGATACGCAGTATTTT. Amino acid sequence: CAISEGDTDTQYF. This rearrangement joins TRBV10-3 to TRBJ2-3, with D perhaps matching TRBD1 (5 bases). Germline V gene sequence: CDR1 ENHRY, CDR2 SYGVKD. V was trimmed by 3 bases and J by 2 bases, leaving 6 bases between them. There are 13 residues in the CDR3.

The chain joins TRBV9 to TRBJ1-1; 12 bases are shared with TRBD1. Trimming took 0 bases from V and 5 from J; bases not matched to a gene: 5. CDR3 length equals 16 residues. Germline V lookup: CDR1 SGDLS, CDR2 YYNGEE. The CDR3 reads CASSVGDRGRETEAFF. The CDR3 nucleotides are TGTGCCAGCAGCGTAGGGGACAGGGGGCGGGAAACTGAAGCTTTCTTT.

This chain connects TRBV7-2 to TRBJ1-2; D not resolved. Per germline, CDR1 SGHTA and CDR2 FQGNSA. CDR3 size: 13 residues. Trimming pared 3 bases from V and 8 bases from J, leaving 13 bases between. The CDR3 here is CASSLAGAAGYTF. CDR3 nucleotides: TGTGCCAGCAGCTTGGCGGGTGCGGCCGGCTACACCTTC.

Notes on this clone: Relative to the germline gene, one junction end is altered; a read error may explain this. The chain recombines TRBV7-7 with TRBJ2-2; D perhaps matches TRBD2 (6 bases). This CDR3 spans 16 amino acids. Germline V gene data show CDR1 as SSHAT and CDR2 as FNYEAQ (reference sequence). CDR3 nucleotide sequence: TGTGCTAGCAGCTTATCGTGGGGGGTCGGCACCGGGGAGCTGTTTTTT. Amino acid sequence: CASSLSWGVGTGELFF.

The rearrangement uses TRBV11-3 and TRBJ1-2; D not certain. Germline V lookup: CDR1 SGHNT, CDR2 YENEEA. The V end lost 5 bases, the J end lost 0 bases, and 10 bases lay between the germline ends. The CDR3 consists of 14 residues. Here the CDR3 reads CASSPAGTNYGYTF. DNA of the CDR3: TGTGCCAGCAGCCCCGCAGGCACTAACTATGGCTACACCTTC.

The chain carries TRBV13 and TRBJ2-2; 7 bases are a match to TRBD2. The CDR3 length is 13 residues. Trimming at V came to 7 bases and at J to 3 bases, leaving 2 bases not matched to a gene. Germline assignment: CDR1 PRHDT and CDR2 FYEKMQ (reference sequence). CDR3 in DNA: TGTGCCAGCACCCGGGGGGACACCGGGGAGCTGTTTTTT. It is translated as CASTRGDTGELFF.

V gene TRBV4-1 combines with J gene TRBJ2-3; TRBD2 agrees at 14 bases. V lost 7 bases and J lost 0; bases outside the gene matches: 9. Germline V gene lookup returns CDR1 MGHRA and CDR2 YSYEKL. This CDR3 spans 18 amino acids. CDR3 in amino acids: CASTKGLAGGLSTDTQYF. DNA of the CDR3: TGCGCCAGCACCAAAGGACTAGCGGGGGGTCTGAGCACAGATACGCAGTATTTT.

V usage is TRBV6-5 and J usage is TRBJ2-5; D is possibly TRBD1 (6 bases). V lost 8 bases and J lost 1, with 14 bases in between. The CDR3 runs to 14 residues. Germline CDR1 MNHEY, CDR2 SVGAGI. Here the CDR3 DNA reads TGTGCCAGCGGCCCGGGACACCGCCAAGAGACCCAGTACTTC. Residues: CASGPGHRQETQYF.

This chain's CDR3 is CASTQSGGTEAFF. In DNA form, the CDR3 reads TGTGCCAGCACCCAGTCGGGGGGTACTGAAGCTTTCTTT. This rearrangement joins TRBV11-2 to TRBJ1-1; D may be TRBD1 (5 bases). Per germline, CDR1 SGHAT and CDR2 FQNNGV. The CDR3 has 13 amino acids. Trimming stripped 7 bases from V and 5 bases from J, with 14 bases between.